This is a list of T cell receptor beta chains from one sample in a study of neoadjuvant anti-PD-1 for oral cavity cancer. Some clones are missing from TCRdb's copy, which holds only in-frame ones; the method was immunoSEQ multiplex PCR. The table lists some 61,000 clones, about 85% of them singletons. The sequences come from PBMCs, collected after nivolumab (anti-PD-1) treatment. The origin of the receptors is a person between 40 and 80 years old with oral cavity squamous cell carcinoma. The CDR3 runs from the conserved cysteine through the conserved F or W. The D gene is left open where the match is weak. The size field is filled for only some rows; it gives once, few, many or a size class.

TRBV2,-,TRBD1,TRBJ2-1,CASSRQGPVGEQFF,TGTGCCAGCAGTAGACAGGGACCGGTGGGTGAGCAGTTCTTC
TRBV9,-,-,TRBJ2-2,CASSEPQSGELFF,TGTGCCAGCAGCGAGCCCCAGTCCGGGGAGCTGTTTTTT
TRBV27,-,-,TRBJ2-2,CASSLKRAGTGELFF,TGTGCCAGCAGTTTAAAAAGGGCGGGCACCGGGGAGCTGTTTTTT
TRBV7-6,-,-,TRBJ2-3,CASSPRASNEGDTQYF,TGTGCCAGCAGCCCACGGGCTAGTAATGAGGGAGATACGCAGTATTTT
TRBV19,-,-,TRBJ1-5,CASSIVRGSNQPQHF,TGTGCCAGTAGTATAGTGCGGGGTAGCAATCAGCCCCAGCATTTT
TRBV4-1,-,-,TRBJ1-2,CASSQVDTGNYGYTF,TGCGCCAGCAGCCAAGTTGACACGGGCAACTATGGCTACACCTTC
TRBV6-5,-,TRBD1,TRBJ1-1,CASSSRGLNTEAFF,TGTGCCAGCAGTTCCAGGGGGCTGAACACTGAAGCTTTCTTT
TRBV11-2,-,-,TRBJ2-2,CASSLVLVGGELFF,TGTGCCAGCAGCTTAGTTCTGGTGGGAGGGGAGCTGTTTTTT
TRBV2,many,-,TRBJ1-5,CASRTRGSNQPQHF,TGTGCCAGCAGAACGCGCGGGAGCAATCAGCCCCAGCATTTT
TRBV2,-,-,TRBJ2-2,CASRMTINGELFF,TGTGCCAGCAGGATGACTATAAACGGGGAGCTGTTTTTT
TRBV10-3,once,TRBD2,TRBJ2-1,CAITSTSGRVNEQFF,TGTGCCATCACCAGTACTAGCGGGAGAGTGAATGAGCAGTTCTTC
TRBV5-1,-,-,TRBJ1-4,CASSGAYIGTEKLFF,TGCGCCAGCAGCGGGGCCTACATTGGGACTGAAAAACTGTTTTTT
TRBV19,-,TRBD1,TRBJ2-7,CASSDRADEQYF,TGTGCCAGTTCGGACAGGGCTGACGAGCAGTACTTC
TRBV6-5,-,-,TRBJ2-7,CASSRRDGGYEQYF,TGTGCCAGCAGTCGCCGGGACGGAGGCTACGAGCAGTACTTC
TRBV21-1,-,-,TRBJ2-7,CASSLMGDRTEQYF,TGTGCCAGCAGCCTCATGGGGGACAGGACCGAGCAGTACTTC
TRBV28,-,-,TRBJ1-5,CASTGTDSNQPQHF,TGTGCCAGCACCGGGACGGATAGCAATCAGCCCCAGCATTTT
TRBV14,-,-,TRBJ2-5,CASSHSTTVGETQYF,TGTGCCAGCAGCCATTCGACCACCGTGGGAGAGACCCAGTACTTC
TRBV29-1,-,-,TRBJ2-1,CSVRQAFNEQFF,TGCAGCGTTCGCCAGGCGTTCAATGAGCAGTTCTTC
TRBV19,-,-,TRBJ1-5,CASSITGIYSNQPQHF,TGTGCCAGTAGTATAACAGGGATTTATAGCAATCAGCCCCAGCATTTT
TRBV30,-,TRBD1,TRBJ1-2,CAWSEAGTGGYGYTF,TGTGCCTGGAGTGAAGCCGGGACAGGAGGATATGGCTACACCTTC
TRBV19,-,TRBD1,TRBJ1-1,CASKGTGGVNTEAFF,TGTGCCAGTAAAGGGACAGGGGGCGTGAACACTGAAGCTTTCTTT
TRBV10-1,-,TRBD1,TRBJ2-1,CASSDRTGAHEQFF,TGCGCCAGCAGTGACCGGACAGGGGCCCATGAGCAGTTCTTC
TRBV18,-,-,TRBJ1-1,CASSRQSMNTEAFF,TGTGCCAGCTCGCGACAGAGCATGAACACTGAAGCTTTCTTT
TRBV5-1,-,TRBD1,TRBJ1-4,CASSFGQGNEKLFF,TGCGCCAGCAGCTTCGGACAGGGAAATGAAAAACTGTTTTTT
TRBV27,-,-,TRBJ2-7,CASSPLQGSYEQYF,TGTGCCAGCAGCCCCTTGCAGGGTAGCTACGAGCAGTACTTC
TRBV7-2,-,TRBD2,TRBJ2-1,CASSLRDYGSYNEQFF,TGTGCCAGCAGCCTTCGGGACTATGGCTCCTACAATGAGCAGTTCTTC
TRBV10-2,-,TRBD2,TRBJ2-3,CASRGTSGRASTDTQYF,TGCGCCAGCAGGGGGACTAGCGGGAGGGCTAGCACAGATACGCAGTATTTT
TRBV5-1,-,TRBD2,TRBJ2-1,CASSLALAGGGLRNEQFF,TGCGCCAGCAGCTTGGCGCTAGCGGGAGGTGGATTGAGGAATGAGCAGTTCTTC
TRBV7-8,-,-,TRBJ2-3,CASSLAGRPDTQYF,TGTGCCAGCAGCTTGGCAGGGAGGCCAGATACGCAGTATTTT
TRBV7-9,-,-,TRBJ1-4,CASSLGQGSVWEKLFF,TGTGCCAGCAGCTTGGGGCAGGGAAGTGTATGGGAAAAACTGTTTTTT
TRBV28,once,TRBD2,TRBJ2-3,CASSSPGGSSTDTQYF,TGTGCCAGCAGTTCCCCCGGGGGGAGCAGCACAGATACGCAGTATTTT
TRBV7-2,once,TRBD1,TRBJ1-2,CASSLGGQGGGYTF,TGTGCCAGCAGCTTAGGAGGACAGGGAGGTGGCTACACCTTC